A few counts support the clone carrying this T cell receptor (beta chain). Its matching antigen is unknown. Study-level findings and limits: Larger-cohort validation covered only one TCR beta V-J rearrangement. Tumor memory CD4+ T cell TCR gene usage was found to cluster with blood and lymph node memory CD4+ cells and with lymph node naive CD4+ cells.

TCRdb processed the 5' RACE reads anew with MiXCR; each CDR3 protein has one entry. This table has roughly 50,000 distinct CDR3 sequences, approximately 24% appearing once. V was cut by 1 base and J by 5 bases, with 9 bases left in between. This CDR3 is built from 13 residues. Source material: tumor-infiltrating naive CD4+ T cells sorted from the breast tumor. The subset was: naive CD4+ T cells, CD4+CD45RA+CD25-. This chain joins TRBV12-3 or TRBV12-4 and TRBJ2-7; D may be TRBD2 (5 bases). This clonotype originated in a female donor with breast cancer. CDR3 sequence: CASSLVPGNEQYF. The CDR3 DNA sequence: TGTGCCAGCAGTTTAGTTCCGGGGAACGAGCAGTACTTC.